A selection of T cell receptor beta chains follows, all from one sample in a study of PD-L1 blockade in urothelial cancer. Profiled with immunoSEQ multiplex PCR; TCRdb holds only in-frame clones, not every one. The sample includes 50,000 or so clones, 86% of them seen just once. Material: PBMCs, obtained around atezolizumab (anti-PD-L1) treatment. The receptors stem from a man aged 55 to 70 with urothelial cancer. The CDR3 runs from the conserved cysteine through the conserved F or W. D genes are given only for firm matches. The size field is filled for only some rows; it gives once, few, many or a size class.

>NA|TRBV7-9|TRBJ2-7|NA
CASSLQGEQYF
TGTGCCAGCAGCTTACAGGGTGAGCAGTACTTC
>once|TRBV7-2|TRBJ2-6|NA
CASSLAHGGANVLTF
TGTGCCAGCAGCTTAGCCCACGGTGGGGCCAACGTCCTGACTTTC
>once|TRBV7-9|TRBJ2-5|NA
CASSFPGGGETQYF
TGTGCCAGCAGCTTCCCGGGGGGCGGGGAGACCCAGTACTTC
>once|TRBV7-9|TRBJ2-3|TRBD1
CASSQGGLTDTQYF
TGTGCCAGCAGCCAAGGGGGCTTAACAGATACGCAGTATTTT
>NA|TRBV6-5|TRBJ1-5|TRBD1
CASGQGLNQPQHF
TGTGCCAGCGGACAGGGGCTCAATCAGCCCCAGCATTTT
>NA|TRBV30|TRBJ1-4|NA
CAWKPGLQAEKLFF
TGTGCCTGGAAACCGGGTCTTCAAGCTGAAAAACTGTTTTTT
>NA|TRBV11-2|TRBJ2-7|TRBD2
CASSSTIAGTRYEQYF
TGTGCCAGCAGCTCAACTATAGCGGGGACGCGCTACGAGCAGTACTTC
>NA|TRBV18|TRBJ1-2|TRBD1
CASSPTTLQGRGGYTF
TGTGCCAGCTCACCTACTACCTTACAGGGGAGAGGTGGCTACACCTTC
>NA|TRBV7-9|TRBJ1-1|TRBD1
CASSFRGRNTEAFF
TGTGCCAGCAGCTTCAGGGGGCGCAACACTGAAGCTTTCTTT
>NA|TRBV5-6|TRBJ2-2|TRBD1
CASSFGTGKPGELFF
TGTGCCAGCAGCTTCGGGACAGGGAAGCCCGGGGAGCTGTTTTTT
>NA|TRBV5-5|TRBJ1-2|NA
CASSFVTAGYTF
TGTGCCAGCAGCTTTGTTACAGCTGGCTACACCTTC
>NA|TRBV21-1|TRBJ2-2|NA
CASSTPGQGANTGELFF
TGTGCCAGCAGCACTCCTGGACAGGGGGCGAACACCGGGGAGCTGTTTTTT
>NA|TRBV11-2|TRBJ1-2|TRBD1
CASSGQGRIGGYTF
TGTGCCAGCAGCGGACAGGGGAGAATTGGAGGCTACACCTTC
>NA|TRBV10-1|TRBJ2-7|TRBD1
CASGRGTGSSEQYF
TGCGCCAGCGGGAGGGGGACAGGGTCATCCGAGCAGTACTTC
>NA|TRBV14|TRBJ2-5|NA
CASSQDHGPLWTQYF
TGTGCCAGCAGCCAAGATCATGGTCCCCTATGGACCCAGTACTTC
>NA|TRBV6-5|TRBJ1-4|TRBD1
CASGGDSEKLFF
TGTGCCAGCGGAGGGGACAGTGAAAAACTGTTTTTT
>once|TRBV5-1|TRBJ2-3|NA
CASSLDTPDTQYF
TGCGCCAGCAGCTTAGACACCCCAGATACGCAGTATTTT
>NA|TRBV10-2|TRBJ2-3|NA
CASSERASGTDTQYF
TGCGCCAGCAGCGAGAGGGCTAGCGGCACAGATACGCAGTATTTT
>NA|TRBV18|TRBJ2-7|TRBD1
CASSPETGLFYEQYF
TGTGCCAGCTCACCGGAGACAGGGCTATTCTACGAGCAGTACTTC
>NA|TRBV11-2|TRBJ1-1|TRBD1
CASSFTDRGEAFF
TGTGCCAGCAGCTTTACGGACAGGGGGGAAGCTTTCTTT
>NA|TRBV29-1|TRBJ1-3|TRBD1
CSHTGDLSGNTIYF
TGCAGCCACACAGGGGACCTCTCTGGAAACACCATATATTTT
>NA|TRBV7-9|TRBJ1-2|TRBD1
CASSLRFPDRGYGYTF
TGTGCCAGCAGCTTAAGGTTCCCGGACAGGGGGTATGGCTACACCTTC
>NA|TRBV7-3|TRBJ1-6|NA
CASSLPNSPLHF
TGTGCCAGCAGTTTACCGAATTCACCCCTCCACTTT
>NA|TRBV7-2|TRBJ2-5|TRBD2
CASSLAGGWGETQYF
TGTGCCAGCAGCTTAGCCGGGGGGTGGGGAGAGACCCAGTACTTC
>NA|TRBV4-3|TRBJ2-1|TRBD2
CASSQGPAGGAYNEQFF
TGCGCCAGCAGCCAAGGGCCAGCGGGGGGCGCCTACAATGAGCAGTTCTTC
>NA|TRBV7-9|TRBJ1-6|TRBD1
CASSLGQENSPLHF
TGTGCCAGCAGCTTGGGACAGGAAAATTCACCCCTCCACTTT
>few|TRBV4-3|TRBJ2-1|TRBD2
CASSQDLSAGGLNEQFF
TGCGCCAGCAGCCAAGATTTGTCTGCGGGGGGGCTCAATGAGCAGTTCTTC
>NA|TRBV7-8|TRBJ1-1|NA
CASSLQGGNTEAFF
TGTGCCAGCAGCCTCCAGGGAGGGAACACTGAAGCTTTCTTT
>NA|TRBV6-5|TRBJ2-7|TRBD2
CASRPAGSGGGEQYF
TGTGCCAGCAGACCTGCCGGTAGCGGGGGGGGAGAGCAGTACTTC
>NA|TRBV29-1|TRBJ2-3|NA
CSVASPDTQYF
TGCAGCGTTGCGTCCCCAGATACGCAGTATTTT
>NA|TRBV6-5|TRBJ2-3|TRBD1
CASSYLGTGRDTQYF
TGTGCCAGCAGTTACCTCGGGACAGGGAGGGATACGCAGTATTTT
>NA|TRBV10-3|TRBJ1-1|NA
CAISGTGNTEAFF
TGTGCCATCAGTGGAACAGGAAACACTGAAGCTTTCTTT
>few|TRBV27|TRBJ2-6|NA
CASTPGYLTGANVLTF
TGTGCCAGCACTCCAGGGTATCTAACTGGGGCCAACGTCCTGACTTTC
>NA|TRBV28|TRBJ1-1|NA
CASSRAGETEAFF
TGTGCCAGCAGCCGGGCGGGTGAGACTGAAGCTTTCTTT
>NA|TRBV6-1|TRBJ1-5|NA
CASSDSSNQPQHF
TGTGCCAGCAGTGACAGTAGCAATCAGCCCCAGCATTTT
>NA|TRBV7-2|TRBJ2-3|NA
CASSLPGDTQYF
TGTGCCAGCAGCTTACCCGGGGATACGCAGTATTTT
>few|TRBV29-1|TRBJ1-1|NA
CSVVSRGAEAFF
TGCAGCGTTGTCTCCAGGGGAGCTGAAGCTTTCTTT
>once|TRBV6-1|TRBJ2-1|TRBD1
CASSAALGQGFNEQFF
TGTGCCAGCAGTGCAGCCCTCGGACAGGGGTTCAATGAGCAGTTCTTC
>once|TRBV7-2|TRBJ1-1|TRBD1
CASSVGTGNLRAFF
TGTGCCAGCAGCGTCGGGACAGGGAACTTGAGGGCTTTCTTT
>NA|TRBV9|TRBJ1-1|NA
CASSVGRNTEAFF
TGTGCCAGCAGCGTAGGCAGAAACACTGAAGCTTTCTTT
>NA|TRBV29-1|TRBJ2-5|TRBD2
CSVGTSGEETQYF
TGCAGCGTGGGTACTAGCGGGGAAGAGACCCAGTACTTC
>NA|TRBV27|TRBJ1-5|NA
CASSPQMGRGGNQPQHF
TGTGCCAGCAGCCCCCAAATGGGCAGGGGTGGCAATCAGCCCCAGCATTTT
>NA|TRBV15|TRBJ1-1|NA
CATSRDGTGRATEAFF
TGTGCCACCAGCAGAGATGGTACAGGGAGGGCCACTGAAGCTTTCTTT
>NA|TRBV27|TRBJ1-2|NA
CASSQRQDLYGYTF
TGTGCCAGCAGTCAGAGACAGGATCTCTATGGCTACACCTTC
>NA|TRBV10-3|TRBJ1-5|NA
CAAADWHQPQHF
TGTGCCGCTGCCGATTGGCATCAGCCCCAGCATTTT
>NA|TRBV5-4|TRBJ2-3|NA
CASGLAGTDTQYF
TGTGCCAGTGGCCTCGCGGGCACAGATACGCAGTATTTT
>NA|TRBV5-1|TRBJ1-3|NA
CASSLPGGGDTIYF
TGCGCCAGCAGCTTGCCTGGGGGAGGGGACACCATATATTTT